These T cell receptor beta chains were read from a single sample in a study of naive and memory T cell subsets. Via MiXCR, TCRdb re-called the UMI-ligation and nested PCR reads, giving one row per CDR3 protein. The sample carries roughly 100,000 distinct CDR3 sequences, roughly 15% recorded once. The sample was naive CD8+ T cells from blood. The receptors stem from a human donor in good health. CDR3s include the opening cysteine and the closing phenylalanine or tryptophan. The D gene is left open where the match is weak. Size is stated for part of the rows, as once, few or many counts, or as a class when the clone is expanded.

d_call,v_call,clone_size,cdr3_length,j_call,cdr3_nt,cdr3_aa
-,TRBV6-1,-,14,TRBJ2-5,TGTGCCAGCAGTGCTATCTATGGACAAGAGACCCAGTACTTC,CASSAIYGQETQYF
-,TRBV7-9,-,12,TRBJ2-2,TGTGCCACCTGGTCGCTATTCGGGGAGCTGTTTTTT,CATWSLFGELFF
-,TRBV4-3,few,16,TRBJ1-2,TGCGCCAGCAGCCAAGATTGGGGAAATACGGGCTATGGCTACACCTTC,CASSQDWGNTGYGYTF
-,TRBV4-2,many,13,TRBJ2-1,TGTGCCAGCAGCCCGACGGACTACAATGAGCAGTTCTTC,CASSPTDYNEQFF
-,TRBV5-6,few,16,TRBJ2-7,TGTGCCAGCAGCCCGGACATGGACGGAGGGTGGTACGAGCAGTACTTC,CASSPDMDGGWYEQYF
TRBD2,TRBV11-2,few,16,TRBJ2-3,TGTGCCAGCAGCTCCCTAGCGGGAGCGTTATCAGATACGCAGTATTTT,CASSSLAGALSDTQYF
TRBD1,TRBV7-6,few,15,TRBJ2-7,TGTGCCAGCAGCCCATCCGGGACAGTCACCTACGAGCAGTACTTC,CASSPSGTVTYEQYF
-,TRBV29-1,-,14,TRBJ2-1,TGCAGCGTTGTGGGTCAGGGATTGATCGATGAGCAGTTCTTC,CSVVGQGLIDEQFF
-,TRBV20-1,-,13,TRBJ2-4,TGCAGTGCACGAGGTGTAGCCAAAAACATTCAGTACTTC,CSARGVAKNIQYF
TRBD1,TRBV12-5,-,16,TRBJ1-4,TGTGCTAGTGGTTTGTTCCGGACAGGGGGCGACGAAAAACTGTTTTTT,CASGLFRTGGDEKLFF
-,TRBV28,-,14,TRBJ2-5,TGTGCCAGCAGTTTTGACACCTTCCAAGAGACCCAGTACTTC,CASSFDTFQETQYF
-,TRBV4-3,few,13,TRBJ1-5,TGCGCCAGCAGCCTTGTCCGAGGGCAGCCCCAGCATTTT,CASSLVRGQPQHF
-,TRBV29-1,-,11,TRBJ2-2,TGCAGCGTTCTGGACACCGGGGAGCTGTTTTTT,CSVLDTGELFF
-,TRBV29-1,-,14,TRBJ2-1,TGCGCCCTGGCCCTCGCAGGGGTAGGTAATGAGCAGTTCTTC,CALALAGVGNEQFF
-,TRBV2,few,14,TRBJ2-1,TGTGCCAGCAGTGAACCCCTTTTGGGCAATGAGCAGTTCTTC,CASSEPLLGNEQFF
-,TRBV29-1,-,12,TRBJ2-5,TGCAGCGCCCTACGCGAGGAAGAGACCCAGTACTTC,CSALREEETQYF
-,TRBV4-3,-,14,TRBJ1-6,TGCGCCAGCAGCGACCGGGCCCGGGATTCACCCCTCCACTTT,CASSDRARDSPLHF
TRBD1,TRBV7-6,many,17,TRBJ2-7,TGTGCCAGCAGCTTAGATAGGACAGGGGTTGATCACTACGAGCAGTACTTC,CASSLDRTGVDHYEQYF
TRBD1,TRBV28,few,16,TRBJ2-7,TGTGCCAGCAGTCCACCTTGGGACAGTTTTAGATACGAGCAGTACTTC,CASSPPWDSFRYEQYF
-,TRBV10-3,few,14,TRBJ2-3,TGTGCCATCCTCGCGGACATATACACAGATACGCAGTATTTT,CAILADIYTDTQYF
-,TRBV20-1,once,14,TRBJ2-1,TGCAGTGCTCTTCAAGCCCTCTCCTACAATGAGAAGTTCTTC,CSALQALSYNEKFF
-,TRBV7-9,many,15,TRBJ2-1,TGTGCCAGCAGCCCCCCGGGGACCTCTCTCAATGAGCAGTTCTTC,CASSPPGTSLNEQFF